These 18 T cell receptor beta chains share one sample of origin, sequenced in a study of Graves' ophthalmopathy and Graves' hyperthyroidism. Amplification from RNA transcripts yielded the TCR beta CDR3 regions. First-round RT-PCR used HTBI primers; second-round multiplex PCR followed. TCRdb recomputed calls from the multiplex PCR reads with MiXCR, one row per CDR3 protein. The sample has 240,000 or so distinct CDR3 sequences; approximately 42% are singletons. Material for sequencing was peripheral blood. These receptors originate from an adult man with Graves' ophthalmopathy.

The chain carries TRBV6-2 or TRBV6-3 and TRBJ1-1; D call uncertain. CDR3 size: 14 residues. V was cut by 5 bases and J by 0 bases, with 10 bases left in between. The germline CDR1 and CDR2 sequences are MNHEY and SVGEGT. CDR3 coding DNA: TGTGCCAGCAGTGTATTTCAAGTGAACACTGAAGCTTTCTTT. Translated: CASSVFQVNTEAFF.

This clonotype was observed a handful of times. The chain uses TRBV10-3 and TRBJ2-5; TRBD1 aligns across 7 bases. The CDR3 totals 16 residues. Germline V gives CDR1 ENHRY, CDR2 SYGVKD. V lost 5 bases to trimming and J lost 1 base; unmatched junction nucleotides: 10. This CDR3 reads CAISPGTVDLQETQYF. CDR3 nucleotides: TGTGCCATCAGTCCCGGGACAGTGGACCTCCAAGAGACCCAGTACTTC.

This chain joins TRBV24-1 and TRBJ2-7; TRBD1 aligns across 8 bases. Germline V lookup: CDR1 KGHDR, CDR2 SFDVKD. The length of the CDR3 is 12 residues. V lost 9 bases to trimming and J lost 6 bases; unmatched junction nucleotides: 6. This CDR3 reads CATGQGTGEQYF. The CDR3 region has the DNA TGTGCCACCGGACAGGGTACAGGCGAGCAGTACTTC.

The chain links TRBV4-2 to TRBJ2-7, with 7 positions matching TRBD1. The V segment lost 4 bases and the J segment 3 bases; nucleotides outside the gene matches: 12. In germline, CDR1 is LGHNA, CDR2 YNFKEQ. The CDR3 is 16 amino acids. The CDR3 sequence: CASSPERGQDNYEQYF. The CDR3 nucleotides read TGTGCCAGCAGCCCAGAGCGAGGACAGGATAACTACGAGCAGTACTTC.

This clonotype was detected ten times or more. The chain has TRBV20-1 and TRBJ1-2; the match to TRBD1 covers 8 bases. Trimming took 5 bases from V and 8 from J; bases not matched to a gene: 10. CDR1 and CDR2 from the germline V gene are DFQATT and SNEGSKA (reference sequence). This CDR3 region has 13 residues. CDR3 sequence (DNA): TGCAGTGCTGTAACCGACAGGGGCTCCGGCTACACCTTC. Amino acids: CSAVTDRGSGYTF.

The CDR3 sequence: CASSTESTDTQYF. For the CDR3, the DNA is TGTGCCAGCTCGACGGAAAGCACAGATACGCAGTATTTT. The chain uses TRBV2 and TRBJ2-3; no definite D call. The germline CDR1 and CDR2 sequences are SNHLY and FYNNEI. The CDR3 runs 13 residues. V lost 8 bases to trimming and J lost 0 bases, with 9 bases between them.

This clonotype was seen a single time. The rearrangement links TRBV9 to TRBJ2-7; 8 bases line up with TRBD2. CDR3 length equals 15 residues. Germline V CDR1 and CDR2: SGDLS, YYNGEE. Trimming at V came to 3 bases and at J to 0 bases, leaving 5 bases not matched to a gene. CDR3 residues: CASSAGGGISYEQYF. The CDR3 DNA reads TGTGCCAGCAGCGCCGGCGGGGGGATCTCCTACGAGCAGTACTTC.

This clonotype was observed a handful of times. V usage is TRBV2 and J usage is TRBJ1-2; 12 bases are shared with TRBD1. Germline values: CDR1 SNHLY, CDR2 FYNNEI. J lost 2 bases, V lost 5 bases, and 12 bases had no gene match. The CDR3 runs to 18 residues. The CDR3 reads CASSPGTGGAGFNYGYTF. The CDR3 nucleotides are TGTGCCAGCAGTCCCGGGACAGGGGGCGCAGGGTTCAACTATGGCTACACCTTC.

CDR3 loop: CSVSQGLTADTQYF. CDR3 DNA: TGCAGCGTTTCTCAAGGTCTCACCGCAGATACGCAGTATTTT. V usage is TRBV29-1 and J usage is TRBJ2-3; D not resolved. Germline V gene data show CDR1 as SQVTM and CDR2 as ANQGSEA. V dropped 5 bases and J dropped 4 bases, with 16 bases sitting between them. This CDR3 is 14 amino acids long.

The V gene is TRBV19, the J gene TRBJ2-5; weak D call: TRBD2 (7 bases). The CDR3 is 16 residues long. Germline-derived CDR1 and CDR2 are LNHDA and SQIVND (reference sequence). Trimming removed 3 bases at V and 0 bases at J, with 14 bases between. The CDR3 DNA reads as TGTGCCAGTAGTATCCGCTGGGGGGGCCACCAAGAGACCCAGTACTTC. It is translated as CASSIRWGGHQETQYF.

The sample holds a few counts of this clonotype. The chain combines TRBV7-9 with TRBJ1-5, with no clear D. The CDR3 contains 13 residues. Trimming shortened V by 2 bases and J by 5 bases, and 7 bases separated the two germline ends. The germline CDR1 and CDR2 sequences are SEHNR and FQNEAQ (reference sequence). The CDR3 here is CASSLQQYQPQHF. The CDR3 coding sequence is TGTGCCAGCAGCTTACAGCAATATCAGCCCCAGCATTTT. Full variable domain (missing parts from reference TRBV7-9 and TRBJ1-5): DTGVSQNPRHKITKRGQNVTFRCDPISEHNRLYWYRQTLGQGPEFLTYFQNEAQLEKSRLLSDRFSAERPKGSFSTLEIQRTEQGDSAMYLCASSLQQYQPQHFGDGTRLSIL.

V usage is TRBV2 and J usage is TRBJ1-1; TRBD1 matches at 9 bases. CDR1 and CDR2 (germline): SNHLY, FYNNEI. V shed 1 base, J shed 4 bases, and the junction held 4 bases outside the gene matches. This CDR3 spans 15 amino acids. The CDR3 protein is CASSEGTGGGTEAFF. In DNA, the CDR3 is TGTGCCAGCAGTGAAGGAACAGGGGGCGGCACTGAAGCTTTCTTT.

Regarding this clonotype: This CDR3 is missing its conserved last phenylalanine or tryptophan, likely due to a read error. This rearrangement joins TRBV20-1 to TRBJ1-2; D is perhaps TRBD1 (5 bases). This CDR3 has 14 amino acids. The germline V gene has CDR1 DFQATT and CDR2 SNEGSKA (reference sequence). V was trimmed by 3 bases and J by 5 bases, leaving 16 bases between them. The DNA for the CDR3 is TGCAGTGCTAGTTCCTTTGGGGGAGAGTATGGCTACACCTCC. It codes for CSASSFGGEYGYTS.

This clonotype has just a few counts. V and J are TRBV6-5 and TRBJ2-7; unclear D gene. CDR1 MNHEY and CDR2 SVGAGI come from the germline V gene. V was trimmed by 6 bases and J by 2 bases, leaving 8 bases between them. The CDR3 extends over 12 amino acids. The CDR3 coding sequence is TGTGCCAGCAGCGACACTGCCTACGAGCAGTACTTC. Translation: CASSDTAYEQYF.

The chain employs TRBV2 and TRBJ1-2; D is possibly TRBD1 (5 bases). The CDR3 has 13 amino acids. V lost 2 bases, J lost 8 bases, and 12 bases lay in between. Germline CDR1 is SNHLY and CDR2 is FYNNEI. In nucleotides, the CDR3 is TGTGCCAGCAGTGAATGGGGGGTAGGCGGCTACACCTTC. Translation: CASSEWGVGGYTF.

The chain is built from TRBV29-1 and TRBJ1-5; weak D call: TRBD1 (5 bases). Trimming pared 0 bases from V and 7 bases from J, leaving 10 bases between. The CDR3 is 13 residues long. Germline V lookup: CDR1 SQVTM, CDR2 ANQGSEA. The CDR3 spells CSVEDREGQPQHF. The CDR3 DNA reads TGCAGCGTTGAAGACAGGGAGGGGCAGCCCCAGCATTTT.

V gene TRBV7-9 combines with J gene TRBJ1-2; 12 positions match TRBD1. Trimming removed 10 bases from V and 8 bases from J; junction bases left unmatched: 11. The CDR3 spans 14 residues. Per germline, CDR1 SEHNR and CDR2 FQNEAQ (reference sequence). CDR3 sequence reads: CATPGTGGAGGYTF. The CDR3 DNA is TGTGCCACCCCCGGGACAGGGGGCGCCGGCGGCTACACCTTC.

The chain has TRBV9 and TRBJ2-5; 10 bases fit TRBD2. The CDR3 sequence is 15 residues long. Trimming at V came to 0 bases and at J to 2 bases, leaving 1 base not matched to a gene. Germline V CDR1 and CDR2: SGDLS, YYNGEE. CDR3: CASSVGTSGQETQYF. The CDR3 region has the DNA TGTGCCAGCAGCGTAGGGACTAGCGGACAAGAGACCCAGTACTTC. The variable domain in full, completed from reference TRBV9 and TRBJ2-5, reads DSGVTQTPKHLITATGQRVTLRCSPRSGDLSVYWYQQSLDQGLQFLIQYYNGEERAKGNILERFSAQQFPDLHSELNLSSLELGDSALYFCASSVGTSGQETQYFGPGTRLLVL.